The source of this T cell receptor (beta chain) is a study of T cell responses to AZD1222 COVID-19 vaccine. About the study: Analysis merged second doses at about 4 or about 12 weeks. Broader study findings: Spike-specific TCR repertoires showed rising breadth and depth after two AZD1222 doses. Nearly half of unique spike-specific TCRs reportedly avoided B.1.351 and B.1.1.7 mutated regions. No repertoire was sampled before or during the peak T cell response, only after it.

Assay: immunoSEQ multiplex PCR; the TCRdb copy retains only in-frame clones and omits some. This sample has 40,000 to 45,000 clones, with around 82% found just once. This clone was counted only a few times. Antigen: not known. The CDR3 sequence is 15 residues long. The V gene lost 4 bases and the J gene lost 2 bases, with 16 bases spanning the gap. Germline CDR1 reads SGHRS; CDR2 reads YFSETQ. The sample here was peripheral blood, taken on day 0 of AZD1222 vaccination. This receptor was taken from an adult in good health. J is TRBJ2-7 and V is TRBV5-1; TRBD1 or TRBD2 may be the D gene (5 bases each). This CDR3 reads CASSPGLLGAYEQYF. The CDR3 region has the DNA TGCGCCAGCAGCCCGGGCCTTTTGGGGGCCTACGAGCAGTACTTC.